A single T cell receptor beta chain is shown here with its context. The target antigen is unknown. The input for sorted-subset replicate PCRs was roughly 180 ng DNA, around 30,000 T cell genomes. Sequenced by immunoSEQ multiplex PCR; TCRdb stores in-frame clones only, minus some. Seen here are some 2.3 million clones, 93% observed once, and the top ten hold about 0.41%. These data originate in a study of shared clonotypes between healthy human individuals. Study-wide results and limits: Non-shared clonotypes showed lower generation probabilities than clonotypes common to all four donors.

CDR3 length equals 14 residues. With 5 bases clipped from V and 6 bases from J, the junction kept 6 bases outside the gene matches. Looked up from germline, CDR1 is SEHNR and CDR2 is FQNEAQ (reference sequence). Investigators divided CD4+ cells into CD45RA+ naive and CD45RA-negative memory subsets. The chain joins TRBV7-9 to TRBJ2-1, with 8 bases fitting TRBD2. The receptor's source is a young man in good health. Some clones in this sample may be carry-over from other donors' samples. Sequencing used naive CD4+ T cells from PBMCs. Subset reported: CD45RA+ positively selected. The CDR3 nucleotides are TGTGCCAGCAGCAGATCTAGCGGGCTCAATGAGCAGTTCTTC. Translation: CASSRSSGLNEQFF.